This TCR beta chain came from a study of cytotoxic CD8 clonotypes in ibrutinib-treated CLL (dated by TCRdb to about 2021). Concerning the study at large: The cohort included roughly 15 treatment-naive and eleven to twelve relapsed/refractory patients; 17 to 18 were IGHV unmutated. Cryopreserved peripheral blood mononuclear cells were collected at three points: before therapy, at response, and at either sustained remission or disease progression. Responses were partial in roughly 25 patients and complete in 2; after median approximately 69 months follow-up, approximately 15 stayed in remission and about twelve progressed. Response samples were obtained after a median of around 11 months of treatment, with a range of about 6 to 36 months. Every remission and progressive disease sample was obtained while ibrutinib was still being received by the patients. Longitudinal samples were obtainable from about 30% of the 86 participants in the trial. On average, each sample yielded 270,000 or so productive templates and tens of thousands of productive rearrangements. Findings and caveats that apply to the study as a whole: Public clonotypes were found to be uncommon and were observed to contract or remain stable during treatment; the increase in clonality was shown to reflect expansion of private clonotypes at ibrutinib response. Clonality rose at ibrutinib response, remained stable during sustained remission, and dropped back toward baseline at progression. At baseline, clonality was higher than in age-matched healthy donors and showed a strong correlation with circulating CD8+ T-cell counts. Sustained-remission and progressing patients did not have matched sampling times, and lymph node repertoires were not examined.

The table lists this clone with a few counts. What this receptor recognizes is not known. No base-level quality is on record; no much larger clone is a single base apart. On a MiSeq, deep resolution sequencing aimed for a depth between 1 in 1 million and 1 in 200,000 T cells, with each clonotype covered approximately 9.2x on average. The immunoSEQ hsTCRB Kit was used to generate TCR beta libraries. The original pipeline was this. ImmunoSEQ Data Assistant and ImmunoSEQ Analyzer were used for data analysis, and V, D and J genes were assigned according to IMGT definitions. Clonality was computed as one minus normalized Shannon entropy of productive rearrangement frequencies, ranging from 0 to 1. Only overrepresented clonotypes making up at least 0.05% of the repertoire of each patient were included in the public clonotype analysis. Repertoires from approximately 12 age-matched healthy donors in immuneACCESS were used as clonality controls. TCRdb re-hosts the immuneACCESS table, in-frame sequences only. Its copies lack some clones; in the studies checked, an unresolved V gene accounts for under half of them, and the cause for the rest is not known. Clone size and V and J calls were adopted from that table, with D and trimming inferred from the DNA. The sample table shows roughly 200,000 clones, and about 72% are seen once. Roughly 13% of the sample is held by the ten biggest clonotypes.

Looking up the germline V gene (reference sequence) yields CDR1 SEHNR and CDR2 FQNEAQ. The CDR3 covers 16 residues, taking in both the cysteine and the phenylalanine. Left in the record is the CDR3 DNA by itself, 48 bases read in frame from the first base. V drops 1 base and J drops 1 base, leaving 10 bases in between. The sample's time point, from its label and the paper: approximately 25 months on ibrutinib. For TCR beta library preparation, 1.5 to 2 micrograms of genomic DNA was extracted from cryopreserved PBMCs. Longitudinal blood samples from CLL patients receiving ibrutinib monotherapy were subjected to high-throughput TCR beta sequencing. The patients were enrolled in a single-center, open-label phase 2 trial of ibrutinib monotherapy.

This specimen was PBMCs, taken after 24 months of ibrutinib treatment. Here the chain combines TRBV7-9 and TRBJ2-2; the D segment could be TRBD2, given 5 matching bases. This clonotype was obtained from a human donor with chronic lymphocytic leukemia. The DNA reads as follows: TGTGCCAGCAGCTTAGGGCCAGGAGGGAACACCGGGGAGCTGTTTTTT. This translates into CASSLGPGGNTGELFF.